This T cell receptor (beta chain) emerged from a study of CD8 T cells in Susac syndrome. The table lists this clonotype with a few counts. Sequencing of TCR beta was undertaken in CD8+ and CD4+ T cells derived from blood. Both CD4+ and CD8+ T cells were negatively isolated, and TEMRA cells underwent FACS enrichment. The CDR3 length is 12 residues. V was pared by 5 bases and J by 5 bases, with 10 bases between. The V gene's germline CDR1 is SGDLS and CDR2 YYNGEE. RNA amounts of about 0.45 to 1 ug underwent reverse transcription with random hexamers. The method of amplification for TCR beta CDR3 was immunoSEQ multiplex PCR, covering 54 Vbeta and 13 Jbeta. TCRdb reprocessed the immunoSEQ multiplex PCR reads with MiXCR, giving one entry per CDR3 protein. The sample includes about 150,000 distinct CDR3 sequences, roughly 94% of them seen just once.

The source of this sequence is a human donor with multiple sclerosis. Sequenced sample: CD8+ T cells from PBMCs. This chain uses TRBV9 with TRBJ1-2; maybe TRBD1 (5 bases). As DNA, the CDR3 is TGTGCCAGCAGGACCGGGGCATATGGCTACACCTTC. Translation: CASRTGAYGYTF.